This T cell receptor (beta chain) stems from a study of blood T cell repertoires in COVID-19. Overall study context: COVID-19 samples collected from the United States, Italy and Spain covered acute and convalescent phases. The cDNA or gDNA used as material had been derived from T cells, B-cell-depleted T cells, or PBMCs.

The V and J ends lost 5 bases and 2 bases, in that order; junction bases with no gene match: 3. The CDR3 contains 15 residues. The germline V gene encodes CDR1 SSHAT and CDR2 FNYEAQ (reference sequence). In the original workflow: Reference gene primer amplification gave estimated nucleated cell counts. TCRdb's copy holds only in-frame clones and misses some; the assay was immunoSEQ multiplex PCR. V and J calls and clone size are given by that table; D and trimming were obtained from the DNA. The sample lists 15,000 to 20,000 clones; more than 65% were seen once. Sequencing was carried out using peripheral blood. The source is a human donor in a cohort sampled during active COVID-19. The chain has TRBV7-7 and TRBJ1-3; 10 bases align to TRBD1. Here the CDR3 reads CASSQGTGAGNTIYF. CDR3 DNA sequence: TGTGCCAGCAGCCAAGGGACAGGGGCTGGAAACACCATATATTTT.